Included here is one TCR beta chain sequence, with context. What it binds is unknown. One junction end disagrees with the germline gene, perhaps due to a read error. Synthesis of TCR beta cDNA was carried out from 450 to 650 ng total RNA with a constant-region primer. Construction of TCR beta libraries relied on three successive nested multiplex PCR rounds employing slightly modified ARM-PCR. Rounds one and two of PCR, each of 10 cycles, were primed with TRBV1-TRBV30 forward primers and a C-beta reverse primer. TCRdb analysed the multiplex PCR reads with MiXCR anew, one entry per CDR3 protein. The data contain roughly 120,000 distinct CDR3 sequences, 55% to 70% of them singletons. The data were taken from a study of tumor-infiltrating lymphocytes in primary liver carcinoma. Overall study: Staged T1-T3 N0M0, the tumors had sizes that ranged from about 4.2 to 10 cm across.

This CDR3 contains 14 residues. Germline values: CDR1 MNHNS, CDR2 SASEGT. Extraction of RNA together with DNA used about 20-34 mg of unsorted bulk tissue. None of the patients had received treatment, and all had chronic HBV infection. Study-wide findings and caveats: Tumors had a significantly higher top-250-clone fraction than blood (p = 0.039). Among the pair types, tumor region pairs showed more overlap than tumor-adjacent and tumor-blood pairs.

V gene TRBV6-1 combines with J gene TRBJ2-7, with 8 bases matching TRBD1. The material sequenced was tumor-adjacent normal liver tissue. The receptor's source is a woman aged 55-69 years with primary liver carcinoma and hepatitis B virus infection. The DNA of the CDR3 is TGTGCCAACAGTGAAAGGGGACAGGCCGCCCAGCAGTACTTC. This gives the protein CANSERGQAAQQYF.